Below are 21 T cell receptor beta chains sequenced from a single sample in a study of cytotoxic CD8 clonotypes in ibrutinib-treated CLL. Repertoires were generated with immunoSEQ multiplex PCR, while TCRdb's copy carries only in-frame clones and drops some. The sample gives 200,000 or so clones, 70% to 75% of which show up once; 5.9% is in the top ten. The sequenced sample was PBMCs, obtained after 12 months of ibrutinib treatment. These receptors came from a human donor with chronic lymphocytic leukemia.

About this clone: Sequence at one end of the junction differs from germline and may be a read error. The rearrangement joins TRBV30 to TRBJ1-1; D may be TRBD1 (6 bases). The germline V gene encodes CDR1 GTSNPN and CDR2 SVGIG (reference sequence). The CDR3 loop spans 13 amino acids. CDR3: CARRWVGGSEAFF. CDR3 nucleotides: TGTGCCCGGAGGTGGGTAGGGGGTTCTGAAGCTTTCTTT.

CDR3 amino acids: CASSYAYARVPYEQYF. The CDR3 DNA reads TGTGCCAGCAGTTACGCCTATGCCCGGGTTCCCTACGAGCAGTACTTC. The J gene is TRBJ2-7, the V gene TRBV6-5; D unclear. The length of the CDR3 is 16 residues. Per germline, CDR1 MNHEY and CDR2 SVGAGI. Trimming removed 2 bases at V and 2 bases at J, with 16 bases between.

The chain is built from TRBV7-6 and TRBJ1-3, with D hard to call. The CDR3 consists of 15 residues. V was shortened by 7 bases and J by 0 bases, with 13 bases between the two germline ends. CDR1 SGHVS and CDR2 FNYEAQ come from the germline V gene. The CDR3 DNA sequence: TGTGCCAGCAACGAACCAGTGAGCTCTGGAAACACCATATATTTT. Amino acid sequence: CASNEPVSSGNTIYF.

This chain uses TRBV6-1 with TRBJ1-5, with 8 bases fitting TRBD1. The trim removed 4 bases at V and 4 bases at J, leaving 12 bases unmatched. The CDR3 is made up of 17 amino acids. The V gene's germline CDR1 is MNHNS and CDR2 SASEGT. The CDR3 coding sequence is TGTGCCAGCAGTGGAGACAGGGGAGGGGGTCGAAATCAGCCCCAGCATTTT. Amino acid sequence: CASSGDRGGGRNQPQHF.

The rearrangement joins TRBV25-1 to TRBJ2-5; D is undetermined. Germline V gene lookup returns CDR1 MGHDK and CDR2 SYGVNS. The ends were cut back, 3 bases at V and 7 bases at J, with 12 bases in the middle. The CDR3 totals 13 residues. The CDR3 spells CASSDPGYVTQYF. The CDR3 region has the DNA TGTGCCAGCAGTGACCCTGGGTACGTGACCCAGTACTTC.

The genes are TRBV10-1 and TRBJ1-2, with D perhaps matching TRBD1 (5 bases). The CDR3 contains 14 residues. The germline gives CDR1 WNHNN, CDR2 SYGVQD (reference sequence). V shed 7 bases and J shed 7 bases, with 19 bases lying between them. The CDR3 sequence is CASNARPGGSGYTF. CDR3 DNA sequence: TGCGCCAGCAATGCTCGGCCGGGGGGAAGTGGCTACACCTTC.

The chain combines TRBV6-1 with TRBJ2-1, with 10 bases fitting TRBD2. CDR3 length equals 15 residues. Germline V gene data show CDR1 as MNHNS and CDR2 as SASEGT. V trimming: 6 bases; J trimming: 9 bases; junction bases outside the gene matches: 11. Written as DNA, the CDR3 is TGTGCCAGCAGGGATACTAGCGGGATGGTCTTTGAGCAGTTCTTC. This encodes CASRDTSGMVFEQFF.

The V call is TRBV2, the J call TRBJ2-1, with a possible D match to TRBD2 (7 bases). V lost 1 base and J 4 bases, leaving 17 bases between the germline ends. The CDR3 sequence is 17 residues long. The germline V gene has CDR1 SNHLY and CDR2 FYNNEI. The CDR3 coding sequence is TGTGCCAGCAGTGAAGGCCCTAGGGGAGGGGGGTACAATGAGCAGTTCTTC. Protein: CASSEGPRGGGYNEQFF. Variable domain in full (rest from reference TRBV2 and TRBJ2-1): EPEVTQTPSHQVTQMGQEVILRCVPISNHLYFYWYRQILGQKVEFLVSFYNNEISEKSEIFDDQFSVERPDGSNFTLKIRSTKLEDSAMYFCASSEGPRGGGYNEQFFGPGTRLTVL.

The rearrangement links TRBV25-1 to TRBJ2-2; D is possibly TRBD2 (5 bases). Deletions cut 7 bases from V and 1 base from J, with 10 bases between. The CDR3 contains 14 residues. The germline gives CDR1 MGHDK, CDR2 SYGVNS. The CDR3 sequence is CASTLAGNTGELFF. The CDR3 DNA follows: TGTGCCAGCACGCTTGCGGGGAACACCGGGGAGCTGTTTTTT.

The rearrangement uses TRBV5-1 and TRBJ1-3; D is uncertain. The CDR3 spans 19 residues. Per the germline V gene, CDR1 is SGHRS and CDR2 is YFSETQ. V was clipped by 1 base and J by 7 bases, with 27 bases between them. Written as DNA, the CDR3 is TGCGCCAGCAGCTTGCCGCCCCTCAGATCTGTATGGGCGTTGAACACCATATATTTT. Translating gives CASSLPPLRSVWALNTIYF. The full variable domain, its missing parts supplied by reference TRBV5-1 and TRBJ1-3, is KAGVTQTPRYLIKTRGQQVTLSCSPISGHRSVSWYQQTPGQGLQFLFEYFSETQRNKGNFPGRFSGRQFSNSRSEMNVSTLELGDSALYLCASSLPPLRSVWALNTIYFGEGSWLTVV.

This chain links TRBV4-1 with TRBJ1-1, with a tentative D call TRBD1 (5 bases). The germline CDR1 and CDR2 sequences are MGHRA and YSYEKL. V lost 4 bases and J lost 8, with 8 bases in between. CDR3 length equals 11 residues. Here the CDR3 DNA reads TGCGCCAGCAGCCGGGACTCAGAAGCTTTCTTT. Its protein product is CASSRDSEAFF.

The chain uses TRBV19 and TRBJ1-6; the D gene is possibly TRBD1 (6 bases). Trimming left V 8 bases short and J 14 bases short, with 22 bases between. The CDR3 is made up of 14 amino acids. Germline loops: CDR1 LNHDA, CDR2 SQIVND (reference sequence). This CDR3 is CASGSGPREGALHF. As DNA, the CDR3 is TGTGCCAGTGGCTCAGGGCCCCGGGAGGGGGCCCTCCACTTT.

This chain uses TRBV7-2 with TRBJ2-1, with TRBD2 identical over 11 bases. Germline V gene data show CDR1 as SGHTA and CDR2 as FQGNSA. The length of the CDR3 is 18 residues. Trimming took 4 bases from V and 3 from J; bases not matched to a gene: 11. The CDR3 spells CASSSPLAGGSLYNEQFF. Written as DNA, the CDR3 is TGTGCCAGCAGCTCTCCTCTAGCGGGGGGCTCACTCTACAATGAGCAGTTCTTC. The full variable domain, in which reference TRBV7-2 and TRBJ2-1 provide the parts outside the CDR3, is GAGVSQSPSNKVTEKGKDVELRCDPISGHTALYWYRQSLGQGLEFLIYFQGNSAPDKSGLPSDRFSAERTGGSVSTLTIQRTQQEDSAVYLCASSSPLAGGSLYNEQFFGPGTRLTVL.

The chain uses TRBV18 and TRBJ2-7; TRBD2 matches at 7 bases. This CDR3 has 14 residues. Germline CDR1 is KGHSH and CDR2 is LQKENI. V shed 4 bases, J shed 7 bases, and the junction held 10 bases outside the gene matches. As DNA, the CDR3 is TGTGCCAGCTCACGCGGGGGTGGGAGCCTGGAGCAGTACTTC. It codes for CASSRGGGSLEQYF. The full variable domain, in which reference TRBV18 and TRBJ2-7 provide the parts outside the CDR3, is NAGVMQNPRHLVRRRGQEARLRCSPMKGHSHVYWYRQLPEEGLKFMVYLQKENIIDESGMPKERFSAEFPKEGPSILRIQQVVRGDSAAYFCASSRGGGSLEQYFGPGTRLTVT.

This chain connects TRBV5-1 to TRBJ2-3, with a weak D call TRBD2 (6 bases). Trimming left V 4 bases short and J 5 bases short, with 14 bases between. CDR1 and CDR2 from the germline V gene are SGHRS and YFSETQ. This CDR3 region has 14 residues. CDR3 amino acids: CASSPGGTRDTQYF. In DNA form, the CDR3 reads TGCGCCAGCAGCCCCGGAGGGACGAGAGATACGCAGTATTTT.

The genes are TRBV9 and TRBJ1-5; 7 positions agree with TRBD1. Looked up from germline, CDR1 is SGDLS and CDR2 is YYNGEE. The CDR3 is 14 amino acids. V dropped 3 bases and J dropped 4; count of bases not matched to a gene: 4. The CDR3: CASSAHRGNQPQHF. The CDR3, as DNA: TGTGCCAGCAGCGCACACAGGGGAAATCAGCCCCAGCATTTT.

The CDR3 is CAWDEDRRNTIYF. As DNA, the CDR3 is TGTGCCTGGGACGAGGACAGACGAAACACCATATATTTT. The chain is built from TRBV30 and TRBJ1-3; D is perhaps TRBD1 (6 bases). Trimming cost V 5 bases and J 5 bases, with 13 bases left between them. The CDR3 is 13 residues long. CDR1 GTSNPN and CDR2 SVGIG come from the germline V gene (reference sequence).

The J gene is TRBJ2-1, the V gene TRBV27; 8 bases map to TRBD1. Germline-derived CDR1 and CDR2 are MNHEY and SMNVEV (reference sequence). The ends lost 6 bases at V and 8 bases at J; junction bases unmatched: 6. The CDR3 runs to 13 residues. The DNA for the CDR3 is TGTGCCAGCAGCGGACAGGGCGGCTATGAGCAGTTCTTC. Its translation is CASSGQGGYEQFF.

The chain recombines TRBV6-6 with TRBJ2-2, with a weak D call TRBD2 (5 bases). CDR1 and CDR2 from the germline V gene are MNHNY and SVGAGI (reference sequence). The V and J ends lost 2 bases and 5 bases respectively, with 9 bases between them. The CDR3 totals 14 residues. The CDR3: CASSYRSGTGELFF. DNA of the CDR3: TGTGCCAGCAGTTACCGGTCGGGGACCGGGGAGCTGTTTTTT.

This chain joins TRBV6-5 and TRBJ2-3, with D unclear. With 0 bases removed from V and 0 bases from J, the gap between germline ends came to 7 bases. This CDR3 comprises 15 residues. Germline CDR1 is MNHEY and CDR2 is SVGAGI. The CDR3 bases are TGTGCCAGCAGTTACTCGAGCGCCAGCACAGATACGCAGTATTTT. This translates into CASSYSSASTDTQYF.

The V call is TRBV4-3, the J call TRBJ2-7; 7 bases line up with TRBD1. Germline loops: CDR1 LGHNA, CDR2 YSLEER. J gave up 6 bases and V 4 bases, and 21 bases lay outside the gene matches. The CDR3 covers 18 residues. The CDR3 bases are TGCGCCAGCAGCCCCGGGACCTGGGACAGCACTATAGCCACCGAGCAGTACTTC. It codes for CASSPGTWDSTIATEQYF.